The following is a TCR beta chain sequence with its context. PCR used 60 Vbeta primers and 13 Jbeta primers. Clones were read by immunoSEQ multiplex PCR, and TCRdb kept only the in-frame ones, dropping some. Of some 170,000 clones in the sample, 82% were seen once. The data were taken from a study of cytomegalovirus exposure and HLA in healthy donors. Germline V gene data show CDR1 as SGHAT and CDR2 as FQNNGV. This CDR3 is built from 16 residues. J was trimmed by 8 bases and V by 5 bases; bases with no gene match: 10. The chain joins TRBV11-2 to TRBJ2-1; 12 positions agree with TRBD2. Sequencing was carried out using PBMCs. The receptor was isolated from a girl aged 10 to 17 in good health and CMV-seropositive. The CDR3 DNA reads as TGTGCCAGCAGCCCAGGCAGACTAGCGGGAGTCGATGAGCAGTTCTTC. The encoded protein is CASSPGRLAGVDEQFF.